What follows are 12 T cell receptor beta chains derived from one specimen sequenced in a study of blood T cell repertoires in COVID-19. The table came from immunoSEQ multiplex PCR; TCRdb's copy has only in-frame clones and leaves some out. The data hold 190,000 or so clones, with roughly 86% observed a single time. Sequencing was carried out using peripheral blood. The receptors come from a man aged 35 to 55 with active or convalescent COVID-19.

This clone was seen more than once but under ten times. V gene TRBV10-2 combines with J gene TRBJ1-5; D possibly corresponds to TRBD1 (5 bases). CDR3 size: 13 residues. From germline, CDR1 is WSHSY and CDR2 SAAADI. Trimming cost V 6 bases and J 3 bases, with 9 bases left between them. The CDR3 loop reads CASRGAYNQPQHF. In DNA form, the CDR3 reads TGCGCCAGCAGAGGGGCCTACAATCAGCCCCAGCATTTT.

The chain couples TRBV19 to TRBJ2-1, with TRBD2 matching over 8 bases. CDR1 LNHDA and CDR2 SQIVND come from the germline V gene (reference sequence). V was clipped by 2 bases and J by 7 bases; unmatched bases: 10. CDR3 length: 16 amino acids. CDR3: CASSIYTGGPRNEQFF. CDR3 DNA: TGTGCCAGTAGTATATATACGGGGGGGCCAAGAAATGAGCAGTTCTTC.

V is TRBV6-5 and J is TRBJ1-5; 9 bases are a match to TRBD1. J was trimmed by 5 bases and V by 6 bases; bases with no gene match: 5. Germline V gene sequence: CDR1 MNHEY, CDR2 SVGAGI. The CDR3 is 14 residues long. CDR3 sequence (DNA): TGTGCCAGCAGACCCCGACAGGGGGATCAGCCCCAGCATTTT. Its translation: CASRPRQGDQPQHF.

CDR3 in amino acids: CASSQELIGGTEAFF. CDR3 in DNA: TGTGCCAGCAGCCAAGAGCTTATTGGAGGCACTGAAGCTTTCTTT. The chain is built from TRBV3-1 (or the pseudogene TRBV3-2) and TRBJ1-1; no reliable D call. The CDR3 has 15 residues. The germline V gene encodes CDR1 LGHDT and CDR2 YNNKEL (reference sequence). V lost 0 bases, J lost 4 bases, and 12 bases lay in between.

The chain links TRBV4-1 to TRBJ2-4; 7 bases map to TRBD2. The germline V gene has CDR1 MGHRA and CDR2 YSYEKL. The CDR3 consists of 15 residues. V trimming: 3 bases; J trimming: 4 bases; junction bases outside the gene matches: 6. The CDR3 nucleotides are TGCGCCAGCAGCCACACTAGCGCGGGGAAAAACATTCAGTACTTC. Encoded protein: CASSHTSAGKNIQYF.

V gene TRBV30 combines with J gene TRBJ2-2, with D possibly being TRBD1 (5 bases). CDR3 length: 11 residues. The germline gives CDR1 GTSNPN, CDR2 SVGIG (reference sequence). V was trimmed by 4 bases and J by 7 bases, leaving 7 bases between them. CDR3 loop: CAWKQDGELFF. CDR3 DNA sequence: TGTGCCTGGAAACAGGACGGGGAGCTGTTTTTT. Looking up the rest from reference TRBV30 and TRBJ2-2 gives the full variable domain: SQTIHQWPATLVQPVGSPLSLECTVEGTSNPNLYWYRQAAGRGLQLLFYSVGIGQISSEVPQNLSASRPQDRQFILSSKKLLLSDSGFYLCAWKQDGELFFGEGSRLTVL.

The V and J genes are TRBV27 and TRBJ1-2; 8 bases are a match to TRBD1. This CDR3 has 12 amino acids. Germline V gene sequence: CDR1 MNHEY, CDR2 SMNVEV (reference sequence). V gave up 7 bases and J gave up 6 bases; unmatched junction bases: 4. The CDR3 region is CASTGGRDGYTF. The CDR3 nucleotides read TGTGCCAGCACAGGGGGCCGTGATGGCTACACCTTC.

As DNA, the CDR3 is TGTGCCAGCAGCTTCAGGAACTCCTACGAGCAGTACTTC. Protein sequence: CASSFRNSYEQYF. The chain recombines TRBV12-3 or TRBV12-4 with TRBJ2-7; D remains ambiguous. V was pared by 6 bases and J by 0 bases, with 9 bases between. This CDR3 is 13 amino acids long.

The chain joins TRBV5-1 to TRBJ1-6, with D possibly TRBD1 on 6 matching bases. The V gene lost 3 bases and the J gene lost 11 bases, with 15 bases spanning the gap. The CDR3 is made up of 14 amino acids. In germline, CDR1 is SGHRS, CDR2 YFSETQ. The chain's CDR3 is CASSSDRPLAPLHF. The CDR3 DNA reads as TGCGCCAGCAGCTCTGACAGGCCATTAGCACCCCTCCACTTT.

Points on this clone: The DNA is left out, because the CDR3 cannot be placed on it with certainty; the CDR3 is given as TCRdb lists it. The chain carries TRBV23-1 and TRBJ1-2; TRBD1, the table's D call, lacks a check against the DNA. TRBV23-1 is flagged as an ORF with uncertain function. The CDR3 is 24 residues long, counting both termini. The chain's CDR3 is CASSIRPTGAELWLHLRRNYGYTF.

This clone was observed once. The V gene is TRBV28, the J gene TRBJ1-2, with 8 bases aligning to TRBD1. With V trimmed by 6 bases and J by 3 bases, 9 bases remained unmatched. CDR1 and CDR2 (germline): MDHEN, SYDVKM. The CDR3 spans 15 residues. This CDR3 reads CASSPQDRAYYGYTF. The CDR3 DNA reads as TGTGCCAGCAGCCCACAGGACAGGGCGTACTATGGCTACACCTTC.

CDR3 loop: CATSETGGGQPQHF. CDR3 nucleotides: TGTGCCACCAGTGAAACAGGGGGCGGTCAGCCCCAGCATTTT. V usage is TRBV24-1 and J usage is TRBJ1-5; 9 bases are a match to TRBD1. The CDR3 is 14 residues long. The V and J ends lost 4 bases and 6 bases, in that order; junction bases with no gene match: 3. Germline CDR1 and CDR2: KGHDR and SFDVKD.